This TCR beta chain emerged from a study of control samples from healthy donors and cancer patients. Between the trimmed V and J ends, which lost 7 bases and 8 bases, there was a span of 14 bases. Looked up from germline, CDR1 is MNHEY and CDR2 is SVGAGI. The CDR3 totals 12 residues. Measured with immunoSEQ multiplex PCR; TCRdb has only the in-frame clones, and not every one. This sample has under 100,000 clones, with roughly 89% found just once. The J gene is TRBJ1-2, the V gene TRBV6-5; maybe TRBD1 (6 bases). The sequence came from a woman aged 50 to 60 with colorectal cancer. The source material was PBMCs. This chain's CDR3 is CASIRWGLGYTF. DNA of the CDR3: TGTGCCAGCATCAGGTGGGGGCTAGGCTACACCTTC.